The 25 T cell receptor beta chains below all came from one sample that was sequenced in a study of blood T cells in healthy people across ages. The use of a sample-barcoded 5' primer and a J-beta primer mix characterized a second PCR of about 7 to 12 cycles. TCRdb re-called the 5' RACE reads through MiXCR, storing one row per CDR3 protein. This sample has some 1.4 million distinct CDR3 sequences, with around 42% found just once. The sequenced sample consisted of blood. Receptors were obtained from a young woman in good health.

The chain uses TRBV25-1 and TRBJ1-3; D unresolved. This CDR3 has 12 amino acids. CDR1 is MGHDK and CDR2 is SYGVNS in the germline V gene. Trimming took off 2 bases at V and 8 bases at J, with 7 bases between the two ends. The CDR3 loop reads CASSEAWDTIYF. CDR3 nucleotides: TGTGCCAGCAGTGAAGCGTGGGACACCATATATTTT.

The chain has TRBV4-2 and TRBJ2-7, with TRBD1 matching 9 bases. This CDR3 is 15 amino acids long. CDR1 LGHNA and CDR2 YNFKEQ come from the germline V gene. V lost 2 bases and J lost 3; bases outside the gene matches: 5. This CDR3 is CASSQTGTGLYEQYF. CDR3 DNA: TGTGCCAGCAGCCAAACCGGGACAGGGCTCTACGAGCAGTACTTC.

This clonotype was counted only a few times. This chain connects TRBV3-1 to TRBJ2-7; D gene unclear. V was trimmed by 4 bases and J by 3 bases, leaving 7 bases between them. Germline loops: CDR1 LGHDT, CDR2 YNNKEL (reference sequence). The CDR3 loop spans 12 amino acids. The CDR3 DNA reads as TGTGCCAGCAGCCTAACTTTCTACGAGCAGTACTTC. This gives the protein CASSLTFYEQYF.

The chain is built from TRBV27 and TRBJ1-1, with D maybe TRBD1 (6 bases). Germline V gene data show CDR1 as MNHEY and CDR2 as SMNVEV (reference sequence). CDR3 length: 14 residues. V lost 5 bases and J lost 11, with 21 bases in between. The chain's CDR3 is CASSGMTGRGVAFF. The CDR3 nucleotides are TGTGCCAGCAGTGGTATGACAGGTCGGGGTGTGGCTTTCTTT.

A few counts support this clonotype. The chain joins TRBV20-1 to TRBJ2-1; 7 nucleotides agree with TRBD1. The CDR3 spans 12 residues. J was trimmed by 8 bases and V by 1 base; bases with no gene match: 2. Germline values: CDR1 DFQATT, CDR2 SNEGSKA (reference sequence). The CDR3: CSARGTGYEQFF. CDR3 DNA sequence: TGCAGTGCTAGAGGGACAGGTTATGAGCAGTTCTTC.

This clonotype was counted a few times. The gene calls are TRBV25-1 and TRBJ1-2, with no clear D. V was shortened by 0 bases and J by 8 bases, with 10 bases between the two germline ends. CDR1 is MGHDK, CDR2 SYGVNS, per germline. This CDR3 has 13 amino acids. In DNA form, the CDR3 reads TGTGCCAGCAGTGAATATATATTTGAAGGCTACACCTTC. Translating gives CASSEYIFEGYTF.

Only a few counts were recorded for this clonotype. The rearrangement joins TRBV5-1 to TRBJ1-2; D gene uncertain. V was shortened by 0 bases and J by 4 bases, with 10 bases between the two germline ends. Germline lookup yields CDR1 SGHRS and CDR2 YFSETQ. The length of the CDR3 is 14 residues. The CDR3 protein is CASSLGTALYGYTF. CDR3 sequence (DNA): TGCGCCAGCAGCTTGGGGACGGCCCTCTATGGCTACACCTTC.

J is TRBJ1-1 and V is TRBV2; D possibly corresponds to TRBD1 (6 bases). Germline V CDR1 and CDR2: SNHLY, FYNNEI. CDR3 length equals 16 residues. V was shortened by 3 bases and J by 2 bases, with 16 bases between the two germline ends. Here the CDR3 reads CASSEGRAGVNTEAFF. CDR3 nucleotide sequence: TGTGCCAGCAGTGAGGGTCGGGCAGGGGTTAACACTGAAGCTTTCTTT.

This clonotype showed up many times. V usage is TRBV12-3 or TRBV12-4 and J usage is TRBJ1-2, with 10 nucleotides matching TRBD1. The CDR3 loop spans 12 amino acids. Unmatched junction bases numbered 2, after V lost 4 bases and J lost 9 bases. CDR3 coding DNA: TGTGCCAGCAGTTGGGACAGGGGACGCTACACCTTC. Its protein is CASSWDRGRYTF.

This clonotype turned up a few times. The chain employs TRBV10-3 and TRBJ1-6, with 9 bases aligning to TRBD1. Trimming took 8 bases from V and 7 from J; bases not matched to a gene: 0. CDR3 size: 12 residues. In germline, CDR1 is ENHRY, CDR2 SYGVKD. The CDR3 protein is CAIGQGNSPLHF. CDR3 sequence (DNA): TGTGCCATCGGACAGGGGAATTCACCCCTCCACTTT.

The chain employs TRBV3-1 and TRBJ2-7, with a possible D match to TRBD2 (6 bases). Germline-derived CDR1 and CDR2 are LGHDT and YNNKEL (reference sequence). The CDR3 totals 14 residues. The V and J ends lost 3 bases and 2 bases respectively, with 11 bases between them. CDR3 residues: CASSQGLTTYEQYF. The CDR3 DNA is TGTGCCAGCAGCCAGGGACTGACTACCTACGAGCAGTACTTC.

This chain joins TRBV27 and TRBJ2-7, with D unresolved. V was trimmed by 3 bases and J by 3 bases, leaving 9 bases between them. Germline V gene sequence: CDR1 MNHEY, CDR2 SMNVEV (reference sequence). The CDR3 has 13 amino acids. The CDR3 here is CASSFSRYYEQYF. In DNA form, the CDR3 reads TGTGCCAGCAGTTTTAGTAGGTACTACGAGCAGTACTTC.

J is TRBJ1-1 and V is TRBV6-6; 9 positions match TRBD1. The V gene end was trimmed by 0 bases and the J gene end by 4 bases; junction bases not matched to a gene: 3. This CDR3 spans 15 amino acids. Germline lookup yields CDR1 MNHNY and CDR2 SVGAGI (reference sequence). CDR3 amino acids: CASSYSQGARTEAFF. Here the CDR3 DNA reads TGTGCCAGCAGTTACTCACAGGGGGCCCGCACTGAAGCTTTCTTT.

The chain combines TRBV29-1 with TRBJ1-1, with D uncertain. V lost 4 bases, J lost 2 bases, and 11 bases lay in between. Per germline, CDR1 SQVTM and CDR2 ANQGSEA. This CDR3 comprises 13 residues. The CDR3 region has the DNA TGCAGCGTTGTTGTTGGAGTCAACACTGAAGCTTTCTTT. Encoded protein: CSVVVGVNTEAFF. The complete variable domain, with remaining parts taken from reference TRBV29-1 and TRBJ1-1, reads SAVISQKPSRDICQRGTSLTIQCQVDSQVTMMFWYRQQPGQSLTLIATANQGSEATYESGFVIDKFPISRPNLTFSTLTVSNMSPEDSSIYLCSVVVGVNTEAFFGQGTRLTVV.

V usage is TRBV27 and J usage is TRBJ2-1; D not resolved. The CDR3 runs 15 residues. Trimming shortened V by 6 bases and J by 5 bases, and 17 bases separated the two germline ends. Germline CDR1 MNHEY, CDR2 SMNVEV (reference sequence). DNA for the CDR3: TGTGCCAGCAGACCTCCTTCGGCCGAGGACAATGAGCAGTTCTTC. Protein product: CASRPPSAEDNEQFF.

This chain uses TRBV6-1 with TRBJ1-4; D may be TRBD1 (6 bases). CDR1 MNHNS and CDR2 SASEGT come from the germline V gene. The CDR3 has 17 amino acids. Trimming cost V 3 bases and J 3 bases, with 17 bases left between them. For the CDR3, the DNA is TGTGCCAGCAGTGACCGCGGGGGGGGCTATTCTAATGAAAAACTGTTTTTT. Its translation is CASSDRGGGYSNEKLFF.

The chain uses TRBV15 and TRBJ2-2; perhaps TRBD2 as D (5 bases). The CDR3 loop spans 15 amino acids. Germline V CDR1 and CDR2: LNHNV, YYDKDF (reference sequence). With 1 base removed from V and 1 base from J, the gap between germline ends came to 7 bases. The CDR3 region is CATSRGGGNTGELFF. The CDR3 DNA reads TGTGCCACCAGCAGAGGAGGAGGGAACACCGGGGAGCTGTTTTTT.

This clonotype has more than one count but fewer than ten. The chain employs TRBV20-1 and TRBJ2-7; TRBD1 matches at 9 bases. Germline CDR1 is DFQATT and CDR2 is SNEGSKA (reference sequence). This CDR3 region has 17 residues. Trimming cost V 5 bases and J 7 bases; bases outside gene matches: 21. The CDR3 DNA follows: TGCAGTGCTCTCAAGAACGATCCCGGGGACAGGGTGGGTGAGCAGTACTTC. This codes for CSALKNDPGDRVGEQYF.

The rearrangement uses TRBV7-9 and TRBJ1-1; no clear D gene. This CDR3 spans 15 amino acids. Trimming shortened V by 0 bases and J by 3 bases, and 11 bases separated the two germline ends. Germline CDR1 is SEHNR and CDR2 is FQNEAQ (reference sequence). CDR3 sequence (DNA): TGTGCCAGCAGCTTAGCGGACTCGGGGTACACTGAAGCTTTCTTT. Protein sequence: CASSLADSGYTEAFF.

This chain connects TRBV10-2 to TRBJ1-1; weak D call: TRBD1 (5 bases). Per germline, CDR1 WSHSY and CDR2 SAAADI. V was pared by 4 bases and J by 6 bases, with 15 bases between. The CDR3 runs to 14 residues. The CDR3 DNA is TGCGCCAGCAGTGTCCAGAGGGGTGACGCTGAAGCTTTCTTT. Translated, it gives CASSVQRGDAEAFF.

This clonotype was seen more than once but under ten times. The rearrangement links TRBV13 to TRBJ1-2; 7 nucleotides align to TRBD1. V shed 4 bases and J 4 bases; nucleotides not matched to a gene: 9. CDR3 length: 15 amino acids. Germline CDR1 is PRHDT and CDR2 is FYEKMQ (reference sequence). DNA of the CDR3: TGTGCCAGCAGCTCGAGACAGGGTGAATCCTATGGCTACACCTTC. Protein: CASSSRQGESYGYTF.

This clonotype was counted a single time. This chain connects TRBV6-2 or TRBV6-3 to TRBJ2-1; D is possibly TRBD2 (6 bases). This CDR3 is built from 16 residues. With 7 bases removed from V and 7 bases from J, the gap between germline ends came to 23 bases. The germline CDR1 and CDR2 sequences are MNHEY and SVGEGT. CDR3 residues: CASTHSEGKMGNEQFF. The CDR3 bases are TGTGCCAGCACCCACTCGGAGGGGAAAATGGGAAATGAGCAGTTCTTC.

This clonotype showed up just a few times. The chain employs TRBV4-2 and TRBJ2-5; D may be TRBD2 (7 bases). Trimming cost V 0 bases and J 11 bases, with 25 bases left between them. The CDR3 runs to 17 residues. Germline values: CDR1 LGHNA, CDR2 YNFKEQ. The CDR3 reads CASSQEGGGSEYNEQYF. DNA of the CDR3: TGTGCCAGCAGCCAAGAGGGGGGCGGGAGTGAGTACAATGAGCAGTACTTC.

This clonotype was counted a few times. The rearrangement uses TRBV30 and TRBJ2-1, with 9 bases fitting TRBD2. V trimming: 7 bases; J trimming: 3 bases; junction bases outside the gene matches: 7. CDR3 size: 14 residues. Germline V gene data show CDR1 as GTSNPN and CDR2 as SVGIG (reference sequence). The CDR3 region has the DNA TGTGCCTCCCAGAGCGGGGGGCTCTACAATGAGCAGTTCTTC. It translates to CASQSGGLYNEQFF.

The chain uses TRBV6-2 or TRBV6-3 and TRBJ2-2; 8 bases map to TRBD2. Losses at the gene ends were 0 bases for V and 2 bases for J; bases not matched to a gene: 5. Per germline, CDR1 MNHEY and CDR2 SVGEGT. The CDR3 is made up of 17 amino acids. The CDR3 nucleotides are TGTGCCAGCAGTTACTCCCGACTAGCGATAAACACCGGGGAGCTGTTTTTT. As protein: CASSYSRLAINTGELFF.